The 17 T cell receptor beta chains reported below all come from one sample, sequenced in a study of a mutant IDH1 vaccine in newly diagnosed glioma. Time point denoted: baseline, week 1 (first vaccination visit). Treatment defined: pre-vaccination baseline after standard-of-care therapy. Data came from immunoSEQ multiplex PCR; TCRdb stores just in-frame clones and leaves some out. This sample has around 88,000 clones, with around 77% found just once. The input for sequencing was PBMCs, taken from a glioma patient treated with radiotherapy, temozolomide or both. The receptors originated from a man aged 35-49 years with glioma.

The rearrangement uses TRBV6-6 and TRBJ1-2, with a weak D call TRBD1 (6 bases). This CDR3 has 12 residues. V was cut by 0 bases and J by 10 bases, with 9 bases left in between. Germline V gene sequence: CDR1 MNHNY, CDR2 SVGAGI (reference sequence). The CDR3 nucleotides are TGTGCCAGCAGTTACTCACAGGGTGACTACACCTTC. The encoded protein is CASSYSQGDYTF.

The chain is built from TRBV2 and TRBJ1-6; D not certain. The CDR3 spans 15 residues. Germline CDR1 SNHLY, CDR2 FYNNEI. Between the trimmed V and J ends, which lost 0 bases and 7 bases, there was a span of 10 bases. The CDR3 loop is CASSEAIRVNSPLHF. DNA for the CDR3: TGTGCCAGCAGTGAAGCGATACGGGTCAATTCACCCCTCCACTTT.

In nucleotides, the CDR3 is TGCGCCAGCAGCTTTCAGGGGAGCTCCTACGAGCAGTACTTC. It is translated as CASSFQGSSYEQYF. The chain is built from TRBV5-1 and TRBJ2-7; D is possibly TRBD1 (6 bases). V was clipped by 2 bases and J by 0 bases, with 9 bases between them. Germline V gene sequence: CDR1 SGHRS, CDR2 YFSETQ. This CDR3 spans 14 amino acids.

The chain links TRBV4-3 to TRBJ1-1; 10 bases map to TRBD1. V trimming: 3 bases; J trimming: 3 bases; junction bases outside the gene matches: 4. The CDR3 covers 15 residues. Germline loops: CDR1 LGHNA, CDR2 YSLEER. The CDR3 sequence: CASSQPGQGYTEAFF. The CDR3 coding sequence is TGCGCCAGCAGCCAGCCGGGACAGGGGTACACTGAAGCTTTCTTT.

This chain links TRBV7-2 with TRBJ1-1; D perhaps matches TRBD1 (5 bases). The length of the CDR3 is 13 residues. Germline loops: CDR1 SGHTA, CDR2 FQGNSA. Trimming stripped 4 bases from V and 7 bases from J, with 13 bases between. The CDR3 nucleotides read TGTGCCAGCAGCTCTAGGGGTTTTGGTGAAGCTTTCTTT. Residues: CASSSRGFGEAFF.

V usage is TRBV10-3 and J usage is TRBJ1-2; TRBD1 is a possible D gene (6 bases). CDR3 size: 14 residues. The germline V gene encodes CDR1 ENHRY and CDR2 SYGVKD. Trimming took off 0 bases at V and 6 bases at J, with 11 bases between the two ends. The chain's CDR3 is CAISESRGRHGYTF. In DNA, the CDR3 is TGTGCCATCAGTGAGTCCCGGGGGCGCCATGGCTACACCTTC.

The V call is TRBV30, the J call TRBJ1-3; weak D call: TRBD1 (6 bases). The CDR3 runs to 14 residues. The germline gives CDR1 GTSNPN, CDR2 SVGIG (reference sequence). Trimming pared 0 bases from V and 1 base from J, leaving 7 bases between. DNA for the CDR3: TGTGCCTGGAGTGTCGGACAGTCTGGAAACACCATATATTTT. Translation gives CAWSVGQSGNTIYF.

The J gene is TRBJ2-7, the V gene TRBV6-5, with TRBD1 identical over 8 bases. This CDR3 is 14 amino acids long. V lost 7 bases, J lost 10 bases, and 15 bases stayed unmatched. Germline CDR1 reads MNHEY; CDR2 reads SVGAGI. CDR3 nucleotide sequence: TGTGCCAGCAAACCGGGACAGGCTAATTTGGGACAGTACTTC. This gives the protein CASKPGQANLGQYF.

The V gene is TRBV18, the J gene TRBJ1-6; D is unclear. Trimming left V 2 bases short and J 0 bases short, with 8 bases between. Per the germline V gene, CDR1 is KGHSH and CDR2 is LQKENI. This CDR3 has 16 residues. Written as DNA, the CDR3 is TGTGCCAGCTCACCAACCGGTAGCTCCTATAATTCACCCCTCCACTTT. Amino acid sequence: CASSPTGSSYNSPLHF.

Only one count was recorded for this clone. CDR3 sequence reads: CASSPDVAGPHSPYEQYF. CDR3 DNA: TGTGCCAGCAGCCCCGATGTGGCCGGGCCACATTCCCCCTACGAGCAGTACTTC. The chain couples TRBV7-9 to TRBJ2-7, with D hard to call. Germline-derived CDR1 and CDR2 are SEHNR and FQNEAQ (reference sequence). The CDR3 is 18 amino acids. V dropped 5 bases and J dropped 2 bases, with 25 bases sitting between them.

The CDR3 protein is CASSYNFGAGNTIYF. The CDR3 nucleotides read TGTGCCAGCAGTTACAATTTTGGGGCAGGAAACACCATATATTTT. The J gene is TRBJ1-3, the V gene TRBV6-5; D is perhaps TRBD1 (5 bases). Per the germline V gene, CDR1 is MNHEY and CDR2 is SVGAGI. Trimming took off 2 bases at V and 4 bases at J, with 12 bases between the two ends. This CDR3 contains 15 residues.

This clone was seen a few times. Other DNA sequences in the same sample also yield this CDR3. The chain uses TRBV28 and TRBJ1-4; 10 bases agree with TRBD1. Germline V gives CDR1 MDHEN, CDR2 SYDVKM. J was trimmed by 0 bases and V by 4 bases; bases with no gene match: 5. CDR3 length: 17 amino acids. The CDR3 DNA reads TGTGCCAGCAGTTCAGACAGGGGGCATCCAACTAATGAAAAACTGTTTTTT. Its translation is CASSSDRGHPTNEKLFF.

V gene TRBV6-4 combines with J gene TRBJ1-1; weak D call: TRBD1 (6 bases). With 10 bases removed from V and 0 bases from J, the gap between germline ends came to 18 bases. The germline V gene has CDR1 MRHNA and CDR2 SNTAGT. This CDR3 region has 15 residues. The DNA for the CDR3 is TGTGCCACCCGATTACAGGGAGGCATGAACACTGAAGCTTTCTTT. This codes for CATRLQGGMNTEAFF.

The rearrangement uses TRBV7-3 and TRBJ2-2; 7 positions agree with TRBD1. The CDR3 length is 16 residues. V trimming: 2 bases; J trimming: 6 bases; junction bases outside the gene matches: 9. Germline values: CDR1 SGHTA, CDR2 FQGTGA. CDR3 sequence (DNA): TGTGCCAGCAGCTTATCTCCAGGGGGTAACTCCGGGGAGCTGTTTTTT. Residues: CASSLSPGGNSGELFF.

V gene TRBV28 combines with J gene TRBJ1-5; D is ambiguous. This CDR3 contains 14 residues. Germline V CDR1 and CDR2: MDHEN, SYDVKM. Trimming pared 2 bases from V and 1 base from J, leaving 6 bases between. The CDR3 region has the DNA TGTGCCAGCAGTTTAAGGTCCAGCAATCAGCCCCAGCATTTT. Translated, it gives CASSLRSSNQPQHF.

V is TRBV5-6 and J is TRBJ2-3, with D unclear. The CDR3 covers 13 residues. V lost 4 bases to trimming and J lost 2 bases, with 8 bases between them. The germline V gene encodes CDR1 SGHDT and CDR2 YYEEEE. CDR3 sequence reads: CASSGPHTDTQYF. CDR3 nucleotide sequence: TGTGCCAGCAGCGGGCCCCACACAGATACGCAGTATTTT.

V is TRBV30 and J is TRBJ1-1; D is perhaps TRBD1 (5 bases). From germline, CDR1 is GTSNPN and CDR2 SVGIG (reference sequence). Trimming cost V 4 bases and J 2 bases, with 11 bases left between them. The CDR3 extends over 13 amino acids. The CDR3 sequence: CAWNQGFNTEAFF. The DNA for the CDR3 is TGTGCCTGGAATCAGGGATTCAACACTGAAGCTTTCTTT. The complete variable domain, with remaining parts taken from reference TRBV30 and TRBJ1-1, reads SQTIHQWPATLVQPVGSPLSLECTVEGTSNPNLYWYRQAAGRGLQLLFYSVGIGQISSEVPQNLSASRPQDRQFILSSKKLLLSDSGFYLCAWNQGFNTEAFFGQGTRLTVV.